This TCR beta chain was sequenced in a study of identical twins. CDR1 and CDR2 from the germline V gene are MNHEY and SMNVEV (reference sequence). The CDR3 sequence is 14 residues long. Trimming took 5 bases from V and 11 from J, leaving 21 bases between them. Addition of a universal primer site occurred through template switching, and cDNA carried unique molecular identifiers. TCRdb redid the calling of the 5' RACE reads with MiXCR, one entry per CDR3 protein. The table records fewer than 900,000 distinct CDR3 sequences, roughly 18% of them present only once. The same sample was also used in a study of T cells expressing NK-cell markers.

Sequencing used PBMCs. The chain has TRBV27 and TRBJ1-1, with D tentatively TRBD1 (6 bases). This TCR was recovered from a woman under 30 in good health. In DNA, the CDR3 is TGTGCCAGCAGTCCAGCCTGGGGGCGAGTGCATGCTTTCTTT. This gives the protein CASSPAWGRVHAFF.